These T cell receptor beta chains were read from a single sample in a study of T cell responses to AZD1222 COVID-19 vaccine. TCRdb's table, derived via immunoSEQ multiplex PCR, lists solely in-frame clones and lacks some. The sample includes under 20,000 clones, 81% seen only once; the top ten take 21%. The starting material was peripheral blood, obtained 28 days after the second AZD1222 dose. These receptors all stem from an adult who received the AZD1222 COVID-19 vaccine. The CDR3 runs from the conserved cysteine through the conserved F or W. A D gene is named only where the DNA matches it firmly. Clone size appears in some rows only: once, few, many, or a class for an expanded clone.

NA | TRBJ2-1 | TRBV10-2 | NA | CASKGVRNEQFF | TGCGCCAGCAAGGGGGTAAGGAATGAGCAGTTCTTC
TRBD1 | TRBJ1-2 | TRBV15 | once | CATSRDRGYGYTF | TGTGCCACCAGCAGGGACAGGGGCTATGGCTACACCTTC
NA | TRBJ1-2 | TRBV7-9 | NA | CASSQIIWDTANYGYTF | TGTGCCAGCAGCCAAATAATTTGGGACACGGCTAACTATGGCTACACCTTC
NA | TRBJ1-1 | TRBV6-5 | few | CASSYGGGTEAFF | TGTGCCAGCAGTTATGGGGGAGGCACTGAAGCTTTCTTT
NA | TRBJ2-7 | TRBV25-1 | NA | CASRSGSINEQYF | TGTGCCAGCAGATCCGGGAGTATAAACGAGCAGTACTTC
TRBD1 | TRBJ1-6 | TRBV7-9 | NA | CASSLIGTGGESPLHF | TGTGCCAGCAGCTTAATCGGGACAGGGGGTGAATCACCCCTCCACTTT
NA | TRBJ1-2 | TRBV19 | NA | CASSIDVQGGYTF | TGTGCCAGTAGTATAGATGTCCAGGGTGGCTACACCTTC
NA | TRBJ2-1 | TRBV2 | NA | CASSEGRAEEFF | TGTGCCAGCAGTGAAGGCAGGGCTGAGGAGTTCTTC
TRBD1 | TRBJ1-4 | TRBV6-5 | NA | CASSSRQGLGEKLFF | TGTGCCAGCAGTTCCCGACAGGGATTAGGTGAAAAACTGTTTTTT
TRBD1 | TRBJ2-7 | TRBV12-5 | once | CASGLGGTGGYEQYF | TGTGCTAGTGGTTTGGGAGGGACAGGGGGCTACGAGCAGTACTTC
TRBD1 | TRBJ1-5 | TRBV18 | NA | CASSPPRTGGANQPQHF | TGTGCCAGCTCACCACCCCGGACAGGGGGTGCCAATCAGCCCCAGCATTTT
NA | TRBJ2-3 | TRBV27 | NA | CASSGLARSFTDTQYF | TGTGCCAGCAGTGGGCTAGCGAGAAGTTTCACAGATACGCAGTATTTT
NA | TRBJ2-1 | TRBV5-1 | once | CASSLDSRYNEQFF | TGCGCCAGCAGCTTGGATTCTAGGTACAATGAGCAGTTCTTC
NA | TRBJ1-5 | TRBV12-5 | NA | CASGSRLGGGSNQPQHF | TGTGCTAGTGGTTCCCGCCTAGGAGGGGGTAGCAATCAGCCCCAGCATTTT
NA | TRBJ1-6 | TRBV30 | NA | CAWSEYSSSYNSPLHF | TGTGCCTGGAGTGAATACTCCAGCTCCTATAATTCACCCCTCCACTTT
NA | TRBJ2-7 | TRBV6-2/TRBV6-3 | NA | CASSYSRGEQYF | TGTGCCAGCAGTTACTCGAGAGGCGAGCAGTACTTC
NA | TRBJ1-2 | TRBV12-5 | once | CASSGSGYGYTF | TGTGCTAGTTCTGGATCGGGCTATGGCTACACCTTC
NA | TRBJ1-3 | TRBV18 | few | CASSPQGPRFSGNTIYF | TGTGCCAGCTCACCCCAGGGGCCCCGTTTCTCTGGAAACACCATATATTTT
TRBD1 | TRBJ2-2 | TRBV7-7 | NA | CASSPDRGTGELFF | TGTGCCAGCAGCCCCGACAGGGGAACCGGGGAGCTGTTTTTT
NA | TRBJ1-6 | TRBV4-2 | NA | CASSSTEGYSPLHF | TGTGCCAGCAGCTCAACGGAGGGCTATTCACCCCTCCACTTT
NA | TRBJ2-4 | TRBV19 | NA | CASSLGRKNIQYF | TGTGCCAGTAGTCTCGGACGGAAAAACATTCAGTACTTC
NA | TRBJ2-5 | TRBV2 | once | CASSLQQQQETQYF | TGTGCCAGCAGTTTACAACAGCAACAAGAGACCCAGTACTTC
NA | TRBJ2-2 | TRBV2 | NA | CASSSGTLTGELFF | TGTGCCAGCAGTTCCGGGACCTTAACCGGGGAGCTGTTTTTT
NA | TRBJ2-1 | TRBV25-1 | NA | CASSEVNGDNEQFF | TGTGCCAGCAGTGAGGTCAACGGGGACAATGAGCAGTTCTTC
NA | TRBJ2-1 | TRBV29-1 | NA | CSVHNDLSQFF | TGCAGCGTCCACAATGACCTTTCCCAGTTCTTC
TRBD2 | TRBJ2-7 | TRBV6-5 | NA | CASRGLAGGYEQYF | TGTGCCAGCAGGGGACTAGCGGGCGGGTACGAGCAGTACTTC
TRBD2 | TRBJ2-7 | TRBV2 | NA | CASSVIGGAIYEQYF | TGTGCCAGCAGTGTTATCGGGGGGGCGATCTACGAGCAGTACTTC
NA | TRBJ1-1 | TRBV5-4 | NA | CASSAVRNTEAFF | TGTGCCAGCAGCGCCGTACGGAACACTGAAGCTTTCTTT
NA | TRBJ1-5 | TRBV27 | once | CASSMGLGQPQHF | TGTGCCAGCAGCATGGGGCTCGGGCAGCCCCAGCATTTT
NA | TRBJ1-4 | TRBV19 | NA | CASKLQADEKLFF | TGTGCCAGTAAATTACAAGCTGATGAAAAACTGTTTTTT
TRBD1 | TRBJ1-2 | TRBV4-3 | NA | CASSLGQGSNYGYTF | TGCGCCAGCAGCCTAGGACAGGGCTCTAACTATGGCTACACCTTC
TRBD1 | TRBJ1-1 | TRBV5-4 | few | CASSLGAGGYTEAFF | TGTGCCAGCAGCTTGGGTGCAGGGGGCTACACTGAAGCTTTCTTT
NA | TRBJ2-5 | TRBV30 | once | CAWSQGGAVSQYF | TGTGCCTGGAGTCAAGGGGGGGCTGTGTCCCAGTACTTC
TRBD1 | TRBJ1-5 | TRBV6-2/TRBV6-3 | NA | CASSYRTGMSNQPQHF | TGTGCCAGCAGTTACAGGACAGGGATGAGCAATCAGCCCCAGCATTTT
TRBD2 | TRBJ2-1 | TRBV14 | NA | CASSQEGVIKRELDNEQFF | TGTGCCAGCAGCCAAGAGGGAGTTATAAAGCGGGAGTTAGACAATGAGCAGTTCTTC
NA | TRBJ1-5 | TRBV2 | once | CASSESGPFNQPQHF | TGTGCCAGCAGTGAGAGCGGGCCGTTCAATCAGCCCCAGCATTTT
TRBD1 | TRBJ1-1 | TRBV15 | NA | CATSRRTGTGRNSNTEAFF | TGTGCCACCAGCAGACGCACCGGGACAGGGAGAAATTCGAACACTGAAGCTTTCTTT
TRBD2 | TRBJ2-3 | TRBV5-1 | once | CASTAAWGLASTDTQYF | TGCGCCAGCACGGCCGCTTGGGGACTAGCAAGCACAGATACGCAGTATTTT
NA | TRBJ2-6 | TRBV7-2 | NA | CASSPDRSGANVLTF | TGTGCCAGCAGCCCGGACCGCTCTGGGGCCAACGTCCTGACTTTC
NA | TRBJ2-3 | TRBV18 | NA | CASSPSSTDTQYF | TGTGCCAGCTCACCAAGTAGCACAGATACGCAGTATTTT
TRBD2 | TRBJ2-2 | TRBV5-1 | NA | CASTVGPRLAGQIGELFF | TGCGCCAGCACCGTGGGGCCCAGACTAGCGGGGCAAATCGGGGAGCTGTTTTTT
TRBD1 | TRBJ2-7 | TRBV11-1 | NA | CASSPGQANSYEQYF | TGTGCCAGCAGCCCAGGACAGGCGAACTCCTACGAGCAGTACTTC
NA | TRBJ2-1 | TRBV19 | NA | CASSADSYNEQFF | TGTGCCAGTAGTGCGGACTCCTACAATGAGCAGTTCTTC
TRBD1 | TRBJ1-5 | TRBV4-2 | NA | CASSSSDRSNQPQHF | TGTGCCAGCAGCAGTTCGGACAGGAGCAATCAGCCCCAGCATTTT
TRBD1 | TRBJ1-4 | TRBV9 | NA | CASSASTGNEKLFF | TGTGCCAGCAGCGCCTCGACAGGGAATGAAAAACTGTTTTTT
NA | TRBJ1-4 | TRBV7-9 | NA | CASSSSGGSEKLFF | TGTGCCAGCAGCTCTTCGGGGGGATCTGAAAAACTGTTTTTT
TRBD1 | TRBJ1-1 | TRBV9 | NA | CASSLGYYRGSNEAFF | TGTGCCAGCAGCCTAGGCTATTACAGGGGATCAAATGAAGCTTTCTTT
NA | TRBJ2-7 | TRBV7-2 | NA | CASSPRRSGSYEQYF | TGTGCCAGCAGCCCAAGACGGAGTGGCTCCTACGAGCAGTACTTC